The following is a T cell receptor (beta chain) sequence with its context. No antigen is known for it. The sample is drawn from a study of blood T cells in healthy people across ages. With a J-beta primer mix and a sample-barcoded 5' primer, a second PCR ran 7 to 11 cycles. TCRdb analysed the 5' RACE reads with MiXCR anew, one entry per CDR3 protein. Among fewer than 950,000 distinct CDR3 sequences listed, 40% to 65% were seen once. This CDR3 region has 17 residues. Trimming took off 2 bases at V and 11 bases at J, with 27 bases between the two ends. Per the germline V gene, CDR1 is SGHTA and CDR2 is FQGTGA. General study results and limits: It was the long-lived donors that had more naive CD4+ cells and higher diversity than aged donors.

The material sequenced was blood. The chain joins TRBV7-3 to TRBJ2-5, with D possibly TRBD2 on 7 matching bases. The TCR comes from an elderly man in good health. The CDR3: CASSLVGGGRLYNEQYF. The CDR3 DNA reads TGTGCCAGCAGCTTAGTGGGGGGCGGGAGACTATACAATGAGCAGTACTTC.